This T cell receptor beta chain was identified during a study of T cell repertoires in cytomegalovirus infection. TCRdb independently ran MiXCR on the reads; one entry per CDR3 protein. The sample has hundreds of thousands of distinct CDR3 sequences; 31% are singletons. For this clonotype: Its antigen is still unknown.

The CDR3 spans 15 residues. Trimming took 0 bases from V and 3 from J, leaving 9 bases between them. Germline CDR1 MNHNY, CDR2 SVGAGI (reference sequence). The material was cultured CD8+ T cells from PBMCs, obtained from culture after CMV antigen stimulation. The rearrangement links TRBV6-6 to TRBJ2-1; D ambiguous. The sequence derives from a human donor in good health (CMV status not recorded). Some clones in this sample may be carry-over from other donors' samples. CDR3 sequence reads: CASSYSISDYNEQFF. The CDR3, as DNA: TGTGCCAGCAGTTACTCGATTTCAGACTACAATGAGCAGTTCTTC.